Below are 24 T cell receptor beta chains sequenced from a single sample in a study of Graves' ophthalmopathy and Graves' hyperthyroidism. Beta-chain TCR CDR3 regions were amplified from RNA transcripts. HTBI primers were employed in first-round RT-PCR, then a second-round multiplex PCR followed. TCRdb analysed the multiplex PCR reads with MiXCR anew, one entry per CDR3 protein. Here the sample spans 300,000 to 450,000 distinct CDR3 sequences, approximately 18% being singletons. Source material: peripheral blood. The receptors originated from an adult woman with stable Graves' hyperthyroidism.

In this sample, this clonotype turned up many times. The rearrangement links TRBV6-5 to TRBJ2-5; the D call may be TRBD1 or TRBD2 (5 bases each). CDR1 is MNHEY and CDR2 is SVGAGI in the germline V gene. The CDR3 consists of 16 residues. V was clipped by 2 bases and J by 5 bases, with 18 bases between them. The CDR3, as DNA: TGTGCCAGCAGTTACCCCGGGACCCCTCAAGGGGAGACCCAGTACTTC. Protein: CASSYPGTPQGETQYF.

There are many counts of this clonotype. This chain links TRBV12-3 or TRBV12-4 with TRBJ1-5; D is undetermined. V lost 4 bases to trimming and J lost 2 bases, with 12 bases between them. The CDR3 is 15 amino acids. CDR3 protein: CASSYGGEGNQPQHF. The CDR3 DNA sequence: TGTGCCAGCAGTTATGGCGGGGAAGGCAATCAGCCCCAGCATTTT.

In this sample, this clonotype turned up many times. This chain joins TRBV7-2 and TRBJ2-7; 14 positions agree with TRBD2. This CDR3 is built from 15 residues. CDR1 and CDR2 (germline): SGHTA, FQGNSA. Unmatched junction bases numbered 5, after V lost 5 bases and J lost 5 bases. CDR3 sequence: CASSRLAGGPHEQYF. The CDR3 DNA follows: TGTGCCAGCAGCCGACTAGCGGGAGGGCCTCACGAGCAGTACTTC.

V is TRBV12-3 or TRBV12-4 and J is TRBJ1-1; a weak D match, TRBD1 (5 bases). CDR3 length equals 13 residues. V was trimmed by 5 bases and J by 3 bases, leaving 10 bases between them. The CDR3 loop is CASSPQDYTEAFF. The CDR3, as DNA: TGTGCCAGCAGTCCACAGGATTACACTGAAGCTTTCTTT.

The chain uses TRBV6-5 and TRBJ1-5; D is undetermined. V was shortened by 2 bases and J by 8 bases, with 4 bases between the two germline ends. Germline V gives CDR1 MNHEY, CDR2 SVGAGI. The CDR3 runs 11 residues. The DNA for the CDR3 is TGTGCCAGCAGTTACGGGGAGCCCCAGCATTTT. Encoded protein: CASSYGEPQHF.

This clonotype was observed at least ten times. This chain connects TRBV12-3 or TRBV12-4 to TRBJ2-7; D possibly corresponds to TRBD1 (5 bases). The CDR3 has 17 residues. Trimming took off 2 bases at V and 2 bases at J, with 19 bases between the two ends. CDR3 residues: CASSLPPREQGAYEQYF. CDR3 nucleotide sequence: TGTGCCAGCAGTTTACCCCCCCGCGAACAAGGGGCCTACGAGCAGTACTTC.

The sample holds many counts of this clonotype. The chain links TRBV12-3 or TRBV12-4 to TRBJ2-4; 8 bases match TRBD1. This CDR3 has 13 amino acids. Unmatched junction bases numbered 6, after V lost 8 bases and J lost 6 bases. The CDR3 loop reads CASGGDRGNIQYF. CDR3 coding DNA: TGTGCCAGCGGGGGAGACAGGGGAAACATTCAGTACTTC.

This clonotype has a handful of counts. This chain joins TRBV20-1 and TRBJ1-1; the D gene is possibly TRBD1 (5 bases). This CDR3 comprises 11 residues. Per germline, CDR1 DFQATT and CDR2 SNEGSKA (reference sequence). The CDR3 DNA follows: TGCAGGGGCTTCGGGGGAAATGAAGCTTTCTTT. This gives the protein CRGFGGNEAFF.

Ten or more counts support this clonotype. The chain employs TRBV7-8 and TRBJ2-7; 10 bases are shared with TRBD1. V lost 1 base and J lost 2; bases outside the gene matches: 8. The germline gives CDR1 SGHVS, CDR2 FQNEAQ. The CDR3 consists of 17 residues. CDR3 DNA: TGTGCCAGCAGCTTAGGTTACCGGGACAGGGGAACCTACGAGCAGTACTTC. Its protein product is CASSLGYRDRGTYEQYF. Full variable domain (remainder filled in from reference TRBV7-8 and TRBJ2-7): GAGVSQSPRYKVAKRGQDVALRCDPISGHVSLFWYQQALGQGPEFLTYFQNEAQLDKSGLPSDRFFAERPEGSVSTLKIQRTQQEDSAVYLCASSLGYRDRGTYEQYFGPGTRLTVT.

The chain couples TRBV15 to TRBJ2-5, with 8 bases aligning to TRBD1. This CDR3 comprises 18 residues. V was pared by 5 bases and J by 1 base, with 15 bases of the junction left unmatched. The germline gives CDR1 LNHNV, CDR2 YYDKDF (reference sequence). Written as DNA, the CDR3 is TGTGCCACCAGCGGCCTTCCCCGGGACAGGTCCTCCCAAGAGACCCAGTACTTC. Translating it yields CATSGLPRDRSSQETQYF.

In its sample, this clonotype was seen many times. The chain employs TRBV27 and TRBJ1-5; TRBD1 aligns across 8 bases. The J segment lost 2 bases and the V segment lost 6 bases, leaving 9 bases of the junction unmatched. The CDR3 length is 16 residues. The germline V gene encodes CDR1 MNHEY and CDR2 SMNVEV (reference sequence). The CDR3 DNA reads TGTGCCAGCAGAACAGCAGGGGGCAGGGGCAATCAGCCCCAGCATTTT. Translation gives CASRTAGGRGNQPQHF.

At least ten counts were recorded for this clonotype. The chain is built from TRBV7-2 and TRBJ2-7; D unclear. The CDR3 is 13 residues long. Germline CDR1 is SGHTA and CDR2 is FQGNSA. The ends were cut back, 5 bases at V and 3 bases at J, with 11 bases in the middle. The chain's CDR3 is CASSLQWVYEQYF. Here the CDR3 DNA reads TGTGCCAGCAGCCTCCAGTGGGTCTACGAGCAGTACTTC.

This clonotype was observed many times. The chain couples TRBV7-2 to TRBJ2-7; D is uncertain. Germline values: CDR1 SGHTA, CDR2 FQGNSA. CDR3 length: 14 residues. The V and J ends lost 2 bases and 3 bases respectively, with 11 bases between them. The CDR3 DNA sequence: TGTGCCAGCAGCTTATCTATTGCGCGCTACGAGCAGTACTTC. Amino acids: CASSLSIARYEQYF. The entire variable domain, with the rest obtained from reference TRBV7-2 and TRBJ2-7, is as follows: GAGVSQSPSNKVTEKGKDVELRCDPISGHTALYWYRQSLGQGLEFLIYFQGNSAPDKSGLPSDRFSAERTGGSVSTLTIQRTQQEDSAVYLCASSLSIARYEQYFGPGTRLTVT.

The chain carries TRBV28 and TRBJ1-1, with D possibly matching TRBD1 (5 bases). The germline V and J ends were trimmed by 3 bases and 8 bases, with 10 bases remaining between them. This CDR3 contains 12 residues. Germline V CDR1 and CDR2: MDHEN, SYDVKM. CDR3 DNA sequence: TGTGCCAGCAGTTTGACAAGGGACGAAGCTTTCTTT. Protein: CASSLTRDEAFF.

In its sample, this clonotype was seen a few times. The junction departs from the called germline gene at one end, perhaps through a read error. The chain is built from TRBV7-7 and TRBJ2-2; 7 bases match TRBD1. Germline values: CDR1 SSHAT, CDR2 FNYEAQ (reference sequence). There are 15 residues in the CDR3. CDR3 in amino acids: CASSPRSGGTGELFF. The CDR3 region has the DNA TGTGCTAGCAGCCCCCGTTCAGGGGGCACCGGGGAGCTGTTTTTT.

This clonotype has a count of ten or more. The gene calls are TRBV28 and TRBJ2-7, with D unclear. The CDR3 runs to 9 residues. V was cut by 9 bases and J by 7 bases, with 7 bases left in between. Germline CDR1 MDHEN, CDR2 SYDVKM. CDR3 sequence reads: CASVREQYF. The CDR3 bases are TGTGCCAGTGTAAGGGAGCAGTACTTC.

The table lists this clonotype with many counts. V and J are TRBV13 and TRBJ1-2; D gene uncertain. The V gene lost 3 bases and the J gene lost 8 bases, with 16 bases spanning the gap. CDR1 is PRHDT and CDR2 is FYEKMQ in the germline V gene (reference sequence). The CDR3 is 14 residues long. The CDR3 nucleotides are TGTGCCAGCAGCTTTGGCCCGAGCCGGGAGGGCTACACCTTC. It specifies CASSFGPSREGYTF.

This clonotype was counted many times. This chain links TRBV7-2 with TRBJ2-5; 13 nucleotides match TRBD2. Germline lookup yields CDR1 SGHTA and CDR2 FQGNSA. The CDR3 is made up of 15 amino acids. V shed 5 bases and J 2 bases; nucleotides not matched to a gene: 2. Here the CDR3 DNA reads TGTGCCAGCAGCCCGGGACTAGCGGGACAAGAGACCCAGTACTTC. This encodes CASSPGLAGQETQYF.

The J gene is TRBJ1-6, the V gene TRBV3-1; no firm D call. Germline-derived CDR1 and CDR2 are LGHDT and YNNKEL (reference sequence). The CDR3 is 14 residues long. V was cut by 4 bases and J by 7 bases, with 11 bases left in between. The CDR3 spells CASSPPTGNSPLHF. The CDR3 coding sequence is TGTGCCAGCAGCCCTCCGACGGGAAATTCACCCCTCCACTTT.

This clonotype was seen a handful of times. A much larger clone differs by one base, so this may be a read error. The rearrangement joins TRBV6-2 or TRBV6-3 to TRBJ1-2; D is uncertain. CDR1 is MNHEY and CDR2 is SVGEGT in the germline V gene. Between the trimmed V and J ends, which lost 11 bases and 8 bases, there was a span of 15 bases. This CDR3 region has 11 residues. CDR3 region: CAGGQEGGYTF. CDR3 nucleotide sequence: TGTGCCGGCGGGCAGGAGGGAGGCTACACCTTC.

This clonotype showed up many times. The chain is built from TRBV7-2 and TRBJ1-2, with D hard to call. The CDR3 length is 14 residues. V lost 5 bases and J 4 bases, leaving 14 bases between the germline ends. CDR1 is SGHTA and CDR2 is FQGNSA in the germline V gene. DNA for the CDR3: TGTGCCAGCAGCCCTTTCCCTTCTAGCTATGGCTACACCTTC. This translates into CASSPFPSSYGYTF.

Ten or more counts support this clonotype. This chain joins TRBV7-2 and TRBJ2-4; D possibly corresponds to TRBD1 (6 bases). The CDR3 contains 17 residues. V gave up 1 base and J gave up 0 bases, with 13 bases separating them. CDR1 is SGHTA, CDR2 FQGNSA, per germline. In nucleotides, the CDR3 is TGTGCCAGCAGCTTAGAGGACAGATTCCTAGCCAAAAACATTCAGTACTTC. Its protein product is CASSLEDRFLAKNIQYF.

This clonotype was counted a few times. The chain links TRBV24-1 to TRBJ2-2; D gene uncertain. Germline CDR1 KGHDR, CDR2 SFDVKD. Trimming shortened V by 10 bases and J by 6 bases, and 11 bases separated the two germline ends. This CDR3 is built from 12 residues. The CDR3 sequence: CATEDGSGELFF. CDR3 coding DNA: TGTGCCACAGAGGACGGATCCGGGGAGCTGTTTTTT.

This clonotype occurred many times. The V gene is TRBV28, the J gene TRBJ1-5; D is undetermined. Between the trimmed V and J ends, which lost 7 bases and 0 bases, there was a span of 7 bases. In germline, CDR1 is MDHEN, CDR2 SYDVKM. This CDR3 comprises 13 residues. The CDR3 DNA is TGTGCCAGCACCAGGAATAGCAATCAGCCCCAGCATTTT. It encodes CASTRNSNQPQHF.